Each of the 23 T cell receptor beta chains below was sequenced from the same sample in a study of T cell changes during pregnancy in multiple sclerosis. Generated by immunoSEQ multiplex PCR, the TCRdb table keeps only in-frame clones and is missing some. The data contain approximately 100,000 clones, 75% to 95% of them seen just once; the ten biggest clones take up about 3.1%. The source material was peripheral blood, sampled in the second trimester of pregnancy. The source is a female donor with multiple sclerosis, enrolled in a pregnancy study.

This clone has only one observation. This rearrangement joins TRBV29-1 to TRBJ2-2; 7 bases line up with TRBD1. This CDR3 is built from 13 residues. V dropped 6 bases and J dropped 5; count of bases not matched to a gene: 6. The germline V gene has CDR1 SQVTM and CDR2 ANQGSEA. CDR3 loop: CSVDRQGTGELFF. CDR3 nucleotides: TGCAGCGTGGATCGACAGGGAACCGGGGAGCTGTTTTTT.

This chain connects TRBV6-6 to TRBJ2-7, with a weak D call TRBD2 (5 bases). The CDR3 is 13 residues long. CDR1 and CDR2 (germline): MNHNY, SVGAGI (reference sequence). Trimming left V 6 bases short and J 3 bases short, with 12 bases between. CDR3 residues: CASSPAGDYEQYF. DNA of the CDR3: TGTGCCAGCAGCCCCGCCGGGGACTACGAGCAGTACTTC.

The chain has TRBV19 and TRBJ1-1, with TRBD1 matching 9 bases. After removal of 4 bases from V and 6 bases from J, the junction contained 12 bases not matched to a gene. Per the germline V gene, CDR1 is LNHDA and CDR2 is SQIVND (reference sequence). The CDR3 loop spans 16 amino acids. The CDR3 region is CASSTFPPDRGAEAFF. CDR3 sequence (DNA): TGTGCCAGTAGTACCTTTCCTCCGGACAGGGGCGCTGAAGCTTTCTTT.

The chain employs TRBV15 and TRBJ2-7; TRBD1 is a possible D gene (5 bases). V dropped 3 bases and J dropped 2 bases, with 14 bases sitting between them. Looked up from germline, CDR1 is LNHNV and CDR2 is YYDKDF (reference sequence). CDR3 length equals 15 residues. In DNA form, the CDR3 reads TGTGCCACCAGCAGTGGACATGGCGGTGCCTACGAGCAGTACTTC. Translating gives CATSSGHGGAYEQYF.

This chain connects TRBV7-2 to TRBJ2-3; TRBD2 aligns across 8 bases. The CDR3 loop spans 16 amino acids. With V trimmed by 2 bases and J by 6 bases, 10 bases remained unmatched. Germline loops: CDR1 SGHTA, CDR2 FQGNSA. CDR3 coding DNA: TGTGCCAGCAGCTTAATACCAGCGGGAGTAGGGGATACGCAGTATTTT. Translated: CASSLIPAGVGDTQYF.

CDR3 in DNA: TGTGCCATCAGGGGAGGGACAGGTATGAATGAGCAGTTCTTC. Protein sequence: CAIRGGTGMNEQFF. The chain has TRBV10-3 and TRBJ2-1; possible D gene TRBD1, 8 bases. Looked up from germline, CDR1 is ENHRY and CDR2 is SYGVKD. The CDR3 extends over 14 amino acids. Trimming left V 6 bases short and J 7 bases short, with 16 bases between.

In DNA form, the CDR3 reads TGTGCCAGCAGTGACTCGAAATTGAGCGAGCAGTTCTTC. Encoded protein: CASSDSKLSEQFF. The genes are TRBV6-4 and TRBJ2-1; D is unresolved. The CDR3 runs 13 residues. Germline V gene sequence: CDR1 MRHNA, CDR2 SNTAGT. Trimming took off 0 bases at V and 10 bases at J, with 10 bases between the two ends.

V usage is TRBV15 and J usage is TRBJ2-7; D is possibly TRBD2 (6 bases). V dropped 3 bases and J dropped 3 bases, with 21 bases sitting between them. The CDR3 consists of 17 residues. Germline V gene lookup returns CDR1 LNHNV and CDR2 YYDKDF (reference sequence). The CDR3 sequence: CATSSEGARGLGYEQYF. CDR3 coding DNA: TGTGCCACCAGCAGTGAAGGGGCCCGGGGGTTAGGCTACGAGCAGTACTTC.

The rearrangement uses TRBV29-1 and TRBJ2-2; 7 nucleotides line up with TRBD1. Germline lookup yields CDR1 SQVTM and CDR2 ANQGSEA. Trimming cost V 7 bases and J 4 bases; bases outside gene matches: 9. This CDR3 is built from 14 residues. CDR3 coding DNA: TGCAGCGGACAGGGTGGGGTGGGCACCGGGGAGCTGTTTTTT. Protein product: CSGQGGVGTGELFF.

The chain is built from TRBV19 and TRBJ2-1, with D perhaps TRBD2 (5 bases). V was shortened by 3 bases and J by 0 bases, with 12 bases between the two germline ends. Germline V gives CDR1 LNHDA, CDR2 SQIVND (reference sequence). This CDR3 contains 16 residues. The CDR3 nucleotides read TGTGCCAGTAGTATGGGAGCTATGAGCTCCTACAATGAGCAGTTCTTC. Protein: CASSMGAMSSYNEQFF.

The chain combines TRBV5-4 with TRBJ2-5; 13 bases match TRBD2. Trimming took 0 bases from V and 4 from J; bases not matched to a gene: 6. The CDR3 contains 17 residues. Germline-derived CDR1 and CDR2 are SGHNT and YYREEE (reference sequence). In DNA form, the CDR3 reads TGTGCCAGCAGCTTGGGAGGACTAGCGGGAGAGTTAGAGACCCAGTACTTC. It yields the protein CASSLGGLAGELETQYF.

This clone was recorded only once. The chain joins TRBV28 to TRBJ1-5; 7 bases are shared with TRBD1. Germline trimming cut 7 bases from V and 6 bases from J; bases unmatched to any gene: 12. From germline, CDR1 is MDHEN and CDR2 SYDVKM. The CDR3 spans 15 residues. The CDR3 DNA follows: TGTGCCAGCACCTCGACAGGGTTGGAGAGTCAGCCCCAGCATTTT. This translates into CASTSTGLESQPQHF.

The chain has TRBV5-1 and TRBJ2-2, with 7 bases matching TRBD2. The V segment lost 0 bases and the J segment 8 bases; nucleotides outside the gene matches: 1. The CDR3 is 13 residues long. The germline gives CDR1 SGHRS, CDR2 YFSETQ. The CDR3 coding sequence is TGCGCCAGCAGCTTGGAACTAGCGGGGGAGCTGTTTTTT. Residues: CASSLELAGELFF.

The chain has TRBV9 and TRBJ2-3, with 11 bases identical to TRBD2. Germline-derived CDR1 and CDR2 are SGDLS and YYNGEE. The CDR3 totals 15 residues. With 2 bases clipped from V and 3 bases from J, the junction kept 2 bases outside the gene matches. CDR3 DNA: TGTGCCAGCAGCGTTACTAGCGGGAGAACAGATACGCAGTATTTT. It specifies CASSVTSGRTDTQYF. Using reference TRBV9 and TRBJ2-3 for the parts outside the CDR3, the full variable domain is DSGVTQTPKHLITATGQRVTLRCSPRSGDLSVYWYQQSLDQGLQFLIQYYNGEERAKGNILERFSAQQFPDLHSELNLSSLELGDSALYFCASSVTSGRTDTQYFGPGTRLTVL.

The gene calls are TRBV9 and TRBJ1-2, with D maybe TRBD1 (6 bases). V was clipped by 3 bases and J by 4 bases, with 19 bases between them. This CDR3 comprises 16 residues. The V gene's germline CDR1 is SGDLS and CDR2 YYNGEE. For the CDR3, the DNA is TGTGCCAGCAGCGCGAATTACCGGGACAAAGTCTATGGCTACACCTTC. Translated, it gives CASSANYRDKVYGYTF.

The chain employs TRBV27 and TRBJ2-5, with D maybe TRBD1 (5 bases). Germline CDR1 is MNHEY and CDR2 is SMNVEV (reference sequence). Trimming cost V 5 bases and J 4 bases, with 14 bases left between them. The CDR3 totals 14 residues. CDR3 residues: CASSRQGATETQYF. In DNA, the CDR3 is TGTGCCAGCAGTAGGCAGGGCGCGACAGAGACCCAGTACTTC.

The V call is TRBV5-4, the J call TRBJ2-7; 11 bases match TRBD2. V was clipped by 4 bases and J by 4 bases; unmatched bases: 7. This CDR3 region has 15 residues. Per the germline V gene, CDR1 is SGHNT and CDR2 is YYREEE (reference sequence). The CDR3 here is CASSLGTSGVYEQYF. The DNA for the CDR3 is TGTGCCAGCAGCCTGGGGACTAGCGGAGTGTACGAGCAGTACTTC.

The chain has TRBV10-3 and TRBJ1-2; 10 bases fit TRBD1. The germline V gene has CDR1 ENHRY and CDR2 SYGVKD. This CDR3 comprises 14 residues. Germline trimming cut 2 bases from V and 8 bases from J; bases unmatched to any gene: 5. The CDR3 loop reads CAISEKGQGSGYTF. In DNA, the CDR3 is TGTGCCATCAGTGAGAAGGGACAGGGGAGCGGCTACACCTTC.

CDR3 nucleotides: TGTGCCAGCAGTTACGGGCTAGCGGGAGGAGGAAATGAGCAGTTCTTC. It encodes CASSYGLAGGGNEQFF. V usage is TRBV6-5 and J usage is TRBJ2-1; TRBD2 aligns across 11 bases. V lost 2 bases, J lost 7 bases, and 7 bases stayed unmatched. The CDR3 length is 16 residues. CDR1 is MNHEY and CDR2 is SVGAGI in the germline V gene.

The chain recombines TRBV11-3 with TRBJ2-7, with D perhaps matching TRBD1 (7 bases). CDR1 and CDR2 (germline): SGHNT, YENEEA. The ends were cut back, 0 bases at V and 4 bases at J, with 13 bases in the middle. The CDR3 length is 15 residues. In DNA form, the CDR3 reads TGTGCCAGCAGCTTAGATGGAGGGGGCGGATACGAGCAGTACTTC. The encoded protein is CASSLDGGGGYEQYF. Based on the CDR3 plus reference TRBV11-3 and TRBJ2-7, the full variable domain is EAGVVQSPRYKIIEKKQPVAFWCNPISGHNTLYWYLQNLGQGPELLIRYENEEAVDDSQLPKDRFSAERLKGVDSTLKIQPAELGDSAVYLCASSLDGGGGYEQYFGPGTRLTVT.

This clone was counted between two and nine times. The chain links TRBV19 to TRBJ1-1; TRBD1 aligns across 7 bases. Germline V gene lookup returns CDR1 LNHDA and CDR2 SQIVND (reference sequence). Losses at the gene ends were 8 bases for V and 8 bases for J; bases not matched to a gene: 8. The CDR3 loop spans 12 amino acids. In nucleotides, the CDR3 is TGTGCCAGTGCCGATCCGGGACAGGAAGCTTTCTTT. Encoded protein: CASADPGQEAFF.

This rearrangement joins TRBV28 to TRBJ2-1; 8 nucleotides match TRBD2. Losses at the gene ends were 3 bases for V and 7 bases for J; bases not matched to a gene: 14. The CDR3 has 17 residues. Germline CDR1 is MDHEN and CDR2 is SYDVKM. The CDR3 sequence: CASSFVVRASGLNEQFF. Here the CDR3 DNA reads TGTGCCAGCAGTTTTGTTGTTCGGGCTAGCGGGTTGAATGAGCAGTTCTTC.

CDR3 bases: TGTGCCACCCGCAGCGGGGGGGCAAGTGGCTACACCTTC. Amino acids: CATRSGGASGYTF. J is TRBJ1-2 and V is TRBV9; possible D gene TRBD1, 6 bases. Germline CDR1 SGDLS, CDR2 YYNGEE. V was trimmed by 9 bases and J by 7 bases, leaving 19 bases between them. This CDR3 comprises 13 residues.